This is a list of T cell receptor beta chains from one sample in a study of T-cell reconstitution after alpha-beta-depleted transplantation in children. From the PCR reads, TCRdb called clonotypes with MiXCR, one entry per CDR3 protein. The repertoire consists of about 98,000 distinct CDR3 sequences, with under 7% occurring once and the leading ten covering more than 5.5%. The sequencing used PBMCs, mostly from graft donor cells, collected 60 days after TCRalphabeta/CD19-depleted stem cell transplant. These receptor sequences come from a female patient aged 2 to 10 who had a stem cell transplant for Fanconi anemia, so the T cells may come from the graft donor. Both conserved end residues are part of each CDR3. The D gene is left open where the match is weak. Part of the rows lack a size; the others show once, few, many or a class for expanded clones.

v_gene	j_gene	d_gene	abundance	CDR3nt	CDR3aa
TRBV20-1	TRBJ2-5	NA	NA	TGCAGTGCCCGGCGGGAAGAGACCCAGTACTTC	CSARREETQYF
TRBV15	TRBJ2-1	NA	many	TGTGCCACCAGCAGAGATTTGGCCGAGCAGTTCTTC	CATSRDLAEQFF
TRBV28	TRBJ1-4	TRBD1	few	TGTGCCAGCAACAACCCAGGGGGGACGAGGGAAAAACTGTTTTTT	CASNNPGGTREKLFF
TRBV7-2	TRBJ1-2	NA	many	TGTGCCAGCAGCCTCTTGCGGGACCGGTATGGCTACACCTTC	CASSLLRDRYGYTF
TRBV28	TRBJ1-2	NA	few	TGTGCCAGCAGAACTGCTAATGGCTACACCTTC	CASRTANGYTF
TRBV15	TRBJ2-6	NA	many	TGTGCCACCAGCAGAGAAGGCGGGATTGGGGCCAACGTCCTGACTTTC	CATSREGGIGANVLTF
TRBV2	TRBJ2-5	TRBD2	NA	TGTGCCAGCTTGGGACTAGCGGCAGAGACCCAGTACTTC	CASLGLAAETQYF
TRBV7-2	TRBJ1-5	TRBD1	many	TGTGCCAGCAGCAGTCGGGCGACAGGGGGAGGAGGACAGCCCCAGCATTTT	CASSSRATGGGGQPQHF
TRBV20-1	TRBJ1-2	TRBD1	NA	TGCAGTGCTAGAATAAGTCACAGGGGGGACTATGGCTACACCTTC	CSARISHRGDYGYTF
TRBV9	TRBJ2-2	TRBD2	NA	TGTGCCAGCAGCGCCAATCGGACGGGGGGTCTTAACACCGGGGAGCTGTTTTTT	CASSANRTGGLNTGELFF
TRBV5-1	TRBJ2-2	NA	many	TGCGCCAGCAGCCCGGACTGGGGGGTCAGGAACACCGGGGAGCTGTTTTTT	CASSPDWGVRNTGELFF
TRBV28	TRBJ2-1	NA	many	TGTGCCAGCAGTTTATCCCCTGACAGGGAGGGGTACGTGGCTGAGCAGTTCTTC	CASSLSPDREGYVAEQFF
TRBV28	TRBJ2-7	TRBD1	NA	TGTGCCAGCCGACCCACCCCCAACAGGGGGCTCTCCTACGAGCAGTACTTC	CASRPTPNRGLSYEQYF
TRBV30	TRBJ2-2	NA	few	TGTGCCTGGAGGGCAGGGTTTCTGCTAGATGGGGAGCTGTTTTTT	CAWRAGFLLDGELFF
TRBV6-4	TRBJ2-7	TRBD2	NA	TGTGCCAGCAGAGTCGGTCCCGGGACTAGCGGCTACGAGCAGTACTTC	CASRVGPGTSGYEQYF
TRBV2	TRBJ2-4	NA	NA	TGTGCCACCGGAATCTTAAGGGGGAATGGCATTCAGTACTTC	CATGILRGNGIQYF
TRBV25-1	TRBJ2-1	TRBD2	many	TGTGCCAGCAGTGAATTAGGGGCCGGGGGGGGCAATGAGCAGTTCTTC	CASSELGAGGGNEQFF
TRBV5-1	TRBJ2-5	NA	many	TGCGCCAGCAGCTTGCTTTCGAGGGAGACCCAGTACTTC	CASSLLSRETQYF
TRBV27	TRBJ2-7	NA	NA	TGTGCCAGCAGTTCAACGCACGGGGGCGAGCAGTACTTC	CASSSTHGGEQYF
TRBV7-9	TRBJ2-5	TRBD2	NA	TGTGCCAGCAGCGCCCGGACTAGCGGGGAGACCCAGTACTTC	CASSARTSGETQYF
TRBV29-1	TRBJ2-5	TRBD2	NA	TGCAGCGCCCGGGGGGGCGCGCGAGGCGGCCAGTACTTC	CSARGGARGGQYF
TRBV28	TRBJ2-7	TRBD1	many	TGTGCCAGCAGTTTTTTGGCGGGACAGGGGAAAGGAGAGCAGTACTTC	CASSFLAGQGKGEQYF
TRBV20-1	TRBJ2-7	TRBD1	many	TGCAGTGCTATGGGACAGATTAGTAACTACGAGCAGTACTTC	CSAMGQISNYEQYF
TRBV18	TRBJ1-1	NA	NA	TGTGCCAGCTCGGACATCTATCAAAACAGGGTACGTTACACTGAAGCTTTCTTT	CASSDIYQNRVRYTEAFF
TRBV6-5	TRBJ2-2	NA	many	TGTGCCAGCAGTTACAGGGCGAACACCGGGGAGCTGTTTTTT	CASSYRANTGELFF
TRBV7-3	TRBJ2-1	TRBD2	many	TGTGCCAGCAGCCGTTCCACCGGGACTAGCGGCCACAATGAGCAGTTCTTC	CASSRSTGTSGHNEQFF